This T cell receptor (beta chain) was obtained from a study of OX40 agonist ivuxolimab in advanced cancers. The data were produced by immunoSEQ multiplex PCR, yet TCRdb's version contains in-frame clones alone and is incomplete. The sample has about 81,000 clones; about 86% are singletons. No patient had autoimmune disease or received systemic immunosuppression. Germline-derived CDR1 and CDR2 are LNHDA and SQIVND (reference sequence). Trimming stripped 6 bases from V and 6 bases from J, with 17 bases between. The CDR3 contains 14 residues. This sample comprised CD4+ or CD8+ T cells sorted from blood, obtained in a trial of the OX40 agonist ivuxolimab. V and J are TRBV19 and TRBJ1-1; maybe TRBD1 (5 bases). The receptor comes from an adult with an advanced solid tumor such as melanoma, head and neck, liver or kidney cancer. Written as DNA, the CDR3 is TGTGCCAGTAGCCGTCAGGGTAGGTGGTCTGAAGCTTTCTTT. Protein: CASSRQGRWSEAFF.